This T cell receptor (beta chain) came from a study of T cells after yellow fever vaccination. The CDR3 covers 14 residues. Germline values: CDR1 ENHRY, CDR2 SYGVKD. Trimming shortened V by 9 bases and J by 5 bases, and 17 bases separated the two germline ends. As TCR cDNA was made by 5'RACE template switching, a universal primer site and UMIs were added. TCRdb independently ran MiXCR on the 5' RACE reads; one entry per CDR3 protein. In the table there are tens of thousands of distinct CDR3 sequences, 7% to 9% of which are singletons. Findings of the study overall: It was a small share of clonotypes that appeared in both CD4 and CD8 compartments. A large majority of primary-vaccination clones showed up again after the booster (approximately 95% CD4, approximately 90% CD8).

Points on this clonotype: Antigen unknown.

The starting material was CD8+ T cells sorted from PBMCs, obtained roughly 14 days after the first yellow fever vaccination. The source of this sequence is a young man who received the YFV17D yellow fever vaccine. This sequence joins TRBV10-3 and TRBJ2-1; no firm D call. DNA of the CDR3: TGTGCCATGAGCCCCGGGCTACGGCACAATGAGCAGTTCTTC. Translating it yields CAMSPGLRHNEQFF.